These 18 T cell receptor beta chains were sequenced from one sample in a study of tumor and adjacent non-tumor tissue in lung cancer. RNA was extracted from bulk tissue without any cell sorting. Distant lung tissue was collected more than 3 cm away from the tumor edge. A modified ARM-PCR protocol with three rounds of nested PCR amplified TCRbeta. Via MiXCR, TCRdb re-called the multiplex PCR reads, giving one row per CDR3 protein. The sample carries some 80,000 distinct CDR3 sequences, more than 65% recorded once. Sequenced: distant non-tumor lung tissue. The source of these receptors is a woman in her fifties or sixties with non-small cell lung cancer.

This clonotype was counted ten times or more. J is TRBJ2-3 and V is TRBV5-4; D may be TRBD2 (6 bases). The CDR3 has 13 amino acids. V lost 5 bases to trimming and J lost 6 bases, with 13 bases between them. Germline values: CDR1 SGHNT, CDR2 YYREEE (reference sequence). The CDR3 nucleotides are TGTGCCAGCAGGTCCCGGGGGTCGGATACGCAGTATTTT. Protein sequence: CASRSRGSDTQYF.

The sample holds many counts of this clonotype. The V and J genes are TRBV10-2 and TRBJ2-1, with D hard to call. CDR3 length: 13 residues. V lost 4 bases and J lost 9, with 13 bases in between. The germline gives CDR1 WSHSY, CDR2 SAAADI. The CDR3 DNA sequence: TGCGCCAGCAGTGCTAGTACGGGCACTGAGCAGTTCTTC. Protein product: CASSASTGTEQFF.

This clonotype was seen many times. The genes are TRBV5-6 and TRBJ2-7; D not resolved. CDR3 length: 14 amino acids. Trimming removed 2 bases from V and 2 bases from J, with 11 bases in between. Germline V CDR1 and CDR2: SGHDT, YYEEEE. The CDR3 here is CASSLKGTTYEQYF. The CDR3 coding sequence is TGTGCCAGCAGCTTAAAAGGCACCACCTACGAGCAGTACTTC.

Regarding this clonotype: A read error may explain this, as a much larger clone is one base away. V gene TRBV6-4 combines with J gene TRBJ2-2; perhaps TRBD2 as D (5 bases). Germline CDR1 reads MRHNA; CDR2 reads SNTAGT. The CDR3 runs 14 residues. CDR3 bases: TGTGCCAGCAGTGAAAAGGGTGGCACCGGGGAGCTGTTATTT. Translated, it gives CASSEKGGTGELLF.

As concerns this clonotype: The conserved phenylalanine or tryptophan is not found at the CDR3 terminus, so this likely reflects a read error. The chain employs TRBV11-2 and TRBJ1-5; 7 bases align to TRBD1. V dropped 1 base and J dropped 5; count of bases not matched to a gene: 11. This CDR3 contains 17 residues. Germline-derived CDR1 and CDR2 are SGHAT and FQNNGV. In DNA form, the CDR3 reads TGTGCCAGCAGCTTAGGTTGTATGACAGGGTCAGATCAGCCCCAGCATTAT. Translating gives CASSLGCMTGSDQPQHY.

On this clonotype itself: Possible read error: a much larger clone is one base away. V and J are TRBV30 and TRBJ2-1, with 8 positions matching TRBD2. This CDR3 is 15 amino acids long. J was trimmed by 2 bases and V by 3 bases; bases with no gene match: 6. The germline CDR1 and CDR2 sequences are GTSNPN and SVGIG (reference sequence). The CDR3 protein is CAWSVGLVAYNEQFF. The CDR3 DNA sequence: TGTGCCTGGAGCGTGGGACTAGTGGCCTACAATGAGCAGTTCTTC.

The sample holds a few counts of this clonotype. A much larger clonotype is one base distant, so this may be a read error. The chain carries TRBV20-1 and TRBJ2-1, with 9 bases fitting TRBD2. There are 15 residues in the CDR3. Looked up from germline, CDR1 is DFQATT and CDR2 is SNEGSKA (reference sequence). The CDR3 protein is CNARSIAGVRNEQFF. DNA for the CDR3: TGCAATGCTAGATCGATAGCGGGAGTACGCAATGAGCAGTTCTTC.

The J gene is TRBJ2-3, the V gene TRBV2; D is unresolved. The CDR3 spans 14 residues. Trimming removed 0 bases from V and 7 bases from J, with 11 bases in between. In germline, CDR1 is SNHLY, CDR2 FYNNEI. CDR3: CASSEAGHPNTQYF. CDR3 coding DNA: TGTGCCAGCAGTGAAGCGGGTCATCCAAATACGCAGTATTTT.

As for this clonotype: This likely comes from a read error, as the CDR3 has no conserved phenylalanine or tryptophan at its end. The DNA is left out, because the CDR3 cannot be placed on it with certainty; the CDR3 is given as TCRdb lists it. The V and J genes are TRBV5-4 and TRBJ2-1; the table's TRBD2 call for D was not verified on the DNA. The CDR3 contains 16 residues when both ends are counted. Germline V CDR1 and CDR2: SGHNT, YYREEE (reference sequence). The CDR3 sequence: CASSFLASPSYNEQLS.

The chain recombines TRBV14 with TRBJ2-1, with TRBD2 identical over 12 bases. V shed 1 base, J shed 9 bases, and the junction held 13 bases outside the gene matches. CDR1 and CDR2 (germline): SGHDN, FVKESK. The CDR3 loop spans 18 amino acids. DNA for the CDR3: TGTGCCAGCAGCCAAGCTCCTAGCGGGAGGGCCGGTGACAGTGAGCAGTTCTTC. Translated: CASSQAPSGRAGDSEQFF.

This clonotype was seen many times. The chain employs TRBV6-1 and TRBJ1-5, with TRBD1 as a possible D gene (6 bases). The CDR3 is made up of 15 amino acids. CDR1 is MNHNS, CDR2 SASEGT, per germline. V gave up 9 bases and J gave up 4 bases, with 19 bases separating them. The CDR3 DNA is TGTGCCAGTCTTAATGACAGGACTACTAATCAGCCCCAGCATTTT. This encodes CASLNDRTTNQPQHF.

The chain has TRBV4-1 and TRBJ1-1; D not resolved. CDR1 MGHRA and CDR2 YSYEKL come from the germline V gene. Trimming stripped 3 bases from V and 8 bases from J, with 19 bases between. CDR3 size: 15 residues. CDR3 protein: CASSHVHSWRTEAFF. The CDR3 nucleotides are TGCGCCAGCAGCCACGTACACAGCTGGAGGACCGAAGCTTTCTTT.

V and J are TRBV20-1 and TRBJ2-3, with TRBD2 matching 15 bases. Germline assignment: CDR1 DFQATT and CDR2 SNEGSKA (reference sequence). Germline trimming cut 1 base from V and 3 bases from J; bases unmatched to any gene: 8. The CDR3 consists of 18 residues. The CDR3 DNA follows: TGCAGTGCTAGAGTTATGGGACTAGCGGGGGGTAGTACAGATACGCAGTATTTT. Amino acids: CSARVMGLAGGSTDTQYF.

This clonotype was seen only a few times. This chain uses TRBV6-6 with TRBJ2-7, with 11 bases fitting TRBD1. The V segment lost 5 bases and the J segment 4 bases; nucleotides outside the gene matches: 10. There are 16 residues in the CDR3. CDR1 is MNHNY and CDR2 is SVGAGI in the germline V gene (reference sequence). In nucleotides, the CDR3 is TGTGCCAGCAGTCTATTCAACGGACAGGGGGCATACGAGCAGTACTTC. Amino acids: CASSLFNGQGAYEQYF.

As for this clonotype: This could be a read error, since a much larger clone is one nucleotide away. The genes are TRBV28 and TRBJ1-1, with D maybe TRBD1 (5 bases). In germline, CDR1 is MDHEN, CDR2 SYDVKM. CDR3 length: 12 amino acids. CDR3 coding DNA: TGTGCCAGCAGCCTCCGGGCCAAGGGGTCTTTATTT. This sequence encodes CASSLRAKGSLF.

This clonotype showed up many times. The rearrangement uses TRBV20-1 and TRBJ2-7, with D unclear. This CDR3 contains 14 residues. Germline-derived CDR1 and CDR2 are DFQATT and SNEGSKA (reference sequence). V dropped 3 bases and J dropped 0 bases, with 12 bases sitting between them. The CDR3 is CSASKDPNSYEQYF. CDR3 nucleotide sequence: TGCAGTGCTAGTAAGGACCCTAACTCCTACGAGCAGTACTTC.

The chain carries TRBV29-1 and TRBJ1-5, with 9 nucleotides matching TRBD1. Gene TRBJ2-3 matches the end of the DNA better, so the J call may be wrong. Germline-derived CDR1 and CDR2 are SQVTM and ANQGSEA. This CDR3 is 13 amino acids long. In DNA, the CDR3 is TGCAGCTTTGTACAGGGGGCGTCTCAGCCCCAGTATTTT. It encodes CSFVQGASQPQYF.

For this clonotype: At one boundary the junction diverges from the germline segment, which might be a read error. This sequence joins TRBV11-2 and TRBJ2-7, with TRBD2 as a possible D gene (6 bases). This CDR3 contains 15 residues. Germline V gene sequence: CDR1 SGHAT, CDR2 FQNNGV. CDR3 region: CASSLGPGRGYEQYF. CDR3 nucleotides: TGTGCCAGCAGCTTAGGACCGGGACGGGGGTACGAACAGTACTTC.